One and the same sample provided the 17 T cell receptor beta chains below, sequenced in a study of human T cells and chemical hapten exposure. TCRdb analysed the RACE reads with MiXCR anew, one entry per CDR3 protein. In the table there are about 89,000 distinct CDR3 sequences, 8% to 13% of which are singletons. Time point indicated: patch test 2, 6 weeks after DPC sensitization. Stated treatment: therapeutic diphenylcyclopropenone sensitization with weekly scalp DPC. The sample was whole blood, taken in connection with sensitization to the hapten diphenylcyclopropenone (DPC). The receptors come from a man between 40 and 49 years old with alopecia areata. Some clones in this sample may be carry-over from other donors' samples.

V gene TRBV4-3 combines with J gene TRBJ2-3; D is uncertain. Germline-derived CDR1 and CDR2 are LGHNA and YSLEER. Trimming took 3 bases from V and 2 from J, leaving 12 bases between them. This CDR3 contains 15 residues. The chain's CDR3 is CASSQDPTTTDTQYF. The DNA of the CDR3 is TGCGCCAGCAGCCAGGACCCGACAACCACAGATACGCAGTATTTT.

This chain uses TRBV7-9 with TRBJ2-3; 7 bases line up with TRBD2. The junction had 12 bases not matched to a gene; V was cut back by 5 bases and J by 4 bases. The germline V gene has CDR1 SEHNR and CDR2 FQNEAQ (reference sequence). This CDR3 comprises 16 residues. DNA of the CDR3: TGTGCCAGCAGCCCCATACAGCGCGGGAGTGCAGATACGCAGTATTTT. This sequence encodes CASSPIQRGSADTQYF.

The V call is TRBV25-1, the J call TRBJ1-2; a weak D match, TRBD1 (5 bases). The ends were cut back, 3 bases at V and 9 bases at J, with 14 bases in the middle. CDR1 and CDR2 from the germline V gene are MGHDK and SYGVNS. CDR3 size: 13 residues. CDR3 DNA sequence: TGTGCCAGCAGTGACAGGGCACTTCTAAGCTACACCTTC. Protein sequence: CASSDRALLSYTF.

This clonotype was counted between two and nine times. The V gene is TRBV27, the J gene TRBJ2-3; 11 bases fit TRBD2. The CDR3 covers 19 residues. V lost 5 bases and J lost 0; bases outside the gene matches: 13. Germline assignment: CDR1 MNHEY and CDR2 SMNVEV (reference sequence). The CDR3 DNA reads TGTGCCAGCAGTCCCCAAGTCCATAGCGGGAGGGCTAGCACAGATACGCAGTATTTT. It yields the protein CASSPQVHSGRASTDTQYF.

The chain has TRBV4-1 and TRBJ1-2; D remains ambiguous. The V gene's germline CDR1 is MGHRA and CDR2 YSYEKL. Trimming took off 0 bases at V and 4 bases at J, with 18 bases between the two ends. This CDR3 has 17 residues. CDR3 sequence (DNA): TGCGCCAGCAGCCAAGAGGGAAGTTGGGGAATAGTCTATGGCTACACCTTC. This codes for CASSQEGSWGIVYGYTF.

This clonotype was picked up one time. A much larger clone differs from this one at a single base, so this may be a read error. V gene TRBV6-5 combines with J gene TRBJ2-5; D is possibly TRBD2 (5 bases). CDR3 length: 14 residues. CDR1 and CDR2 (germline): MNHEY, SVGAGI. CDR3 region: CVSSSLASQETQYF. DNA for the CDR3: TGTGTCAGCAGTTCGCTAGCTAGCCAAGAGACCCAGTACTTC.

The CDR3 bases are TGTGCCAGCGGAGAGGAGGGGAGTAGCTCCTACGAGCAGTACTTC. It specifies CASGEEGSSSYEQYF. The chain joins TRBV6-1 to TRBJ2-7, with D possibly TRBD2 on 6 matching bases. Germline-derived CDR1 and CDR2 are MNHNS and SASEGT. The germline V and J ends were trimmed by 8 bases and 0 bases, with 17 bases remaining between them. The CDR3 has 15 residues.

About this clonotype: A junction end diverges from the germline sequence, so it may reflect a read error. This sequence joins TRBV27 and TRBJ1-5; D is ambiguous. Germline lookup yields CDR1 MNHEY and CDR2 SMNVEV (reference sequence). The CDR3 extends over 15 amino acids. The CDR3 region is CASSLPTPSNQPQNF. The CDR3 bases are TGTGCCAGCAGTTTACCCACTCCTAGCAATCAGCCCCAGAATTTT.

In its sample, this clonotype was seen a few times. This chain joins TRBV7-2 and TRBJ1-3; no firm D call. CDR3 length: 15 residues. Trimming stripped 5 bases from V and 0 bases from J, with 11 bases between. CDR1 is SGHTA, CDR2 FQGNSA, per germline. The CDR3, as DNA: TGTGCCAGCAGCCTCCGAGGGAGCTCTGGAAACACCATATATTTT. It specifies CASSLRGSSGNTIYF. Full variable domain (outside the CDR3, taken from reference TRBV7-2 and TRBJ1-3): GAGVSQSPSNKVTEKGKDVELRCDPISGHTALYWYRQSLGQGLEFLIYFQGNSAPDKSGLPSDRFSAERTGGSVSTLTIQRTQQEDSAVYLCASSLRGSSGNTIYFGEGSWLTVV.

The chain joins TRBV18 to TRBJ1-3, with 8 bases matching TRBD1. This CDR3 contains 16 residues. The germline CDR1 and CDR2 sequences are KGHSH and LQKENI. V was pared by 4 bases and J by 0 bases, with 5 bases of the junction left unmatched. CDR3 nucleotides: TGTGCCAGCTCACTACAGGACAGGGTCTCTGGAAACACCATATATTTT. Its protein product is CASSLQDRVSGNTIYF.

Comment on this clonotype: A much bigger clone sits one base away, suggesting this may be a read error. The rearrangement uses TRBV4-1 and TRBJ2-1; weak D call: TRBD2 (5 bases). CDR3 length: 15 amino acids. Germline CDR1 reads MGHRA; CDR2 reads YSYEKL. Here the CDR3 DNA reads TGCGCCAGCACCCAAGTAGCGAGCTCCTACAATGAGCAGTTCTTC. The encoded protein is CASTQVASSYNEQFF.

The chain carries TRBV12-3 or TRBV12-4 and TRBJ1-5; 12 bases agree with TRBD1. The CDR3 runs to 15 residues. The V segment lost 5 bases and the J segment 6 bases; nucleotides outside the gene matches: 5. Written as DNA, the CDR3 is TGTGCCAGCAGTCCAGGGACAGGGGGCGTTCAGCCCCAGCATTTT. Protein sequence: CASSPGTGGVQPQHF.

In its sample, this clonotype was seen a few times. This rearrangement joins TRBV5-4 to TRBJ2-3; D gene unclear. The CDR3 totals 12 residues. CDR1 is SGHNT and CDR2 is YYREEE in the germline V gene (reference sequence). V dropped 2 bases and J dropped 3 bases, with 4 bases sitting between them. The CDR3, as DNA: TGTGCCAGCAGCTTTACGACAGATACGCAGTATTTT. This codes for CASSFTTDTQYF.

This chain joins TRBV24-1 and TRBJ2-3, with 10 bases aligning to TRBD2. This CDR3 is built from 18 residues. Germline CDR1 and CDR2: KGHDR and SFDVKD. V shed 3 bases, J shed 6 bases, and the junction held 14 bases outside the gene matches. The CDR3 region is CATSDPPGLAGAVDTQYF. Written as DNA, the CDR3 is TGTGCCACCAGTGATCCGCCGGGGCTAGCGGGAGCGGTTGATACGCAGTATTTT.

At least ten counts were recorded for this clonotype. V is TRBV12-3 or TRBV12-4 and J is TRBJ2-1, with D perhaps TRBD2 (6 bases). There are 19 residues in the CDR3. The V end lost 6 bases, the J end lost 5 bases, and 29 bases lay between the germline ends. The CDR3: CASSPYRGDKGGRDNEQFF. The CDR3, as DNA: TGTGCCAGCAGCCCCTACCGCGGGGATAAGGGAGGACGGGACAATGAGCAGTTCTTC.

This clonotype showed up just a few times. The genes are TRBV19 and TRBJ2-2; 7 bases align to TRBD2. The germline V gene has CDR1 LNHDA and CDR2 SQIVND (reference sequence). The CDR3 is made up of 16 amino acids. V shed 1 base, J shed 3 bases, and the junction held 5 bases outside the gene matches. The CDR3 DNA follows: TGTGCCAGTAGTATAGCGTGGGACTATTACACCGGGGAGCTGTTTTTT. Translation: CASSIAWDYYTGELFF. Full variable domain (rest looked up from reference TRBV19 and TRBJ2-2): DGGITQSPKYLFRKEGQNVTLSCEQNLNHDAMYWYRQDPGQGLRLIYYSQIVNDFQKGDIAEGYSVSREKKESFPLTVTSAQKNPTAFYLCASSIAWDYYTGELFFGEGSRLTVL.

This clonotype was picked up many times. The chain employs TRBV6-2 or TRBV6-3 and TRBJ2-3; 8 bases match TRBD2. The germline CDR1 and CDR2 sequences are MNHEY and SVGEGT. The CDR3 sequence is 16 residues long. V was clipped by 6 bases and J by 4 bases; unmatched bases: 12. CDR3 coding DNA: TGTGCCAGCAGCTATGGCGGAAGCGGGAGAGCAGATACGCAGTATTTT. Translation: CASSYGGSGRADTQYF.